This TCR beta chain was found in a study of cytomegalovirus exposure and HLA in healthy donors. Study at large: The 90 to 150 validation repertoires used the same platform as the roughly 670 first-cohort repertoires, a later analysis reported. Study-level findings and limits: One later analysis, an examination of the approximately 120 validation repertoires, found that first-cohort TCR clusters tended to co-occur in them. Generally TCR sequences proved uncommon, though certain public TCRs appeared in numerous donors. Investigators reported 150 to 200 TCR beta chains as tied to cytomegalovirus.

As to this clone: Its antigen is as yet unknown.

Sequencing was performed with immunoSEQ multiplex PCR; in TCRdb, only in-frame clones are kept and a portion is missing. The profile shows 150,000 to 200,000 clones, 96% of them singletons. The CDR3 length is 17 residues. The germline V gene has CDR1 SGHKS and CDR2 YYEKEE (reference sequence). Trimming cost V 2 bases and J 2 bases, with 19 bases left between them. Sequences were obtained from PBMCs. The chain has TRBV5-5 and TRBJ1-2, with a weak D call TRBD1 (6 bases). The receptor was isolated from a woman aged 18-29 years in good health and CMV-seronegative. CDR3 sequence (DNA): TGTGCCAGCAGCTTAACCGTCGGACAGCGCACAAACTATGGCTACACCTTC. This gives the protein CASSLTVGQRTNYGYTF.